The clone carrying this T cell receptor (beta chain) was detected a few times. Its antigen is not known. PCR employed 60 Vbeta and 13 Jbeta primers. This table comes from immunoSEQ multiplex PCR, and its TCRdb copy is limited to in-frame clones, with some not included. Here the sample spans 95,000 to 150,000 clones, approximately 80% being singletons. Trimming pared 1 base from V and 13 bases from J, leaving 8 bases between. Per the germline V gene, CDR1 is SSHAT and CDR2 is FNYEAQ (reference sequence). The CDR3 contains 12 residues. These data belong to a study of cytomegalovirus exposure and HLA in healthy donors. Notes on the study in general: Apparent HLA restriction characterized most CMV-associated TCR beta chains in a later analysis. Presence/absence analyses supposed approximately even sequencing depth among donors.

This clonotype originated in a woman in her forties in good health and CMV-seronegative. V is TRBV7-7 and J is TRBJ1-6; D gene uncertain. The sample comprised PBMCs. The CDR3 sequence is CASSLVIPPLHF. The CDR3 coding sequence is TGTGCCAGCAGCTTAGTAATCCCTCCCCTCCACTTT.